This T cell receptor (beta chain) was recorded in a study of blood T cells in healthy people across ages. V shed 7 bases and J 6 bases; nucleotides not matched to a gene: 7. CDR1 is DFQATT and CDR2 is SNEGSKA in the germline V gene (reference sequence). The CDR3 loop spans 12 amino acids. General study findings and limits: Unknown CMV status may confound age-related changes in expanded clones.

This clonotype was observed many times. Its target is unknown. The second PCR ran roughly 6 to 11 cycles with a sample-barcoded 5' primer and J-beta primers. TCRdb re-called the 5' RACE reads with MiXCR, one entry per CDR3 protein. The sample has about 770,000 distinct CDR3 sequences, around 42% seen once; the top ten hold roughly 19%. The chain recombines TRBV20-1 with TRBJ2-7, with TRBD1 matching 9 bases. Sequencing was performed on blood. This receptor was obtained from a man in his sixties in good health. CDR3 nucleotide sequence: TGCAGTGTTGGACAGGGGCGATTCGAGCAGTACTTC. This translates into CSVGQGRFEQYF.